Reported below is one T cell receptor beta chain. Then a second PCR, running about 7 to 11 cycles, was carried out with a sample-barcoded 5' primer and a J-beta primer mix. From the 5' RACE reads, TCRdb called clonotypes with MiXCR, one entry per CDR3 protein. The sample lists about 730,000 distinct CDR3 sequences; around 46% were seen once. Every donor provided roughly 10 milliliters of peripheral blood. The sample comes from a study of blood T cells in healthy people across ages. Material: blood. This TCR came from a woman aged 60-75 years in good health.

The CDR3 reads CASSLTTGGTNYGYTF. CDR3 nucleotide sequence: TGTGCCAGCAGCCTTACAACAGGGGGCACTAACTATGGCTACACCTTC. The chain employs TRBV12-3 or TRBV12-4 and TRBJ1-2; 9 bases are a match to TRBD1. J gave up 0 bases and V 6 bases, and 8 bases lay outside the gene matches. The CDR3 consists of 16 residues.